This T cell receptor (beta chain) was found in a study of T cells in Graves' hyperthyroidism and ophthalmopathy. The germline gives CDR1 LNHNV, CDR2 YYDKDF (reference sequence). CDR3 length: 15 amino acids. The PBMCs were taken from roughly 10 ml of fresh peripheral blood. A note on this clonotype: Being one base from a much bigger clone, this may be a read error.

RNA transcripts gave rise to amplified TCR beta CDR3 regions. Initially, a first-round RT-PCR of the TCR CDR3 employed the HTBI primer set. TCRdb processed the multiplex PCR reads anew with MiXCR; each CDR3 protein has one entry. Of about 720,000 distinct CDR3 sequences in the sample, around 17% were seen once. The TCR originated in a man in his late teens or twenties with Graves' hyperthyroidism. The chain has TRBV15 and TRBJ1-1, with no clear D. The sample was blood. The CDR3 reads CATSLERFLNAEAFF. CDR3 nucleotides: TGTGCCACCAGCCTAGAAAGGTTCCTGAACGCTGAAGCTTTCTTT. The variable domain in full, with the rest retrieved from reference TRBV15 and TRBJ1-1, is DAMVIQNPRYQVTQFGKPVTLSCSQTLNHNVMYWYQQKSSQAPKLLFHYYDKDFNNEADTPDNFQSRRPNTSFCFLDIRSPGLGDTAMYLCATSLERFLNAEAFFGQGTRLTVV.